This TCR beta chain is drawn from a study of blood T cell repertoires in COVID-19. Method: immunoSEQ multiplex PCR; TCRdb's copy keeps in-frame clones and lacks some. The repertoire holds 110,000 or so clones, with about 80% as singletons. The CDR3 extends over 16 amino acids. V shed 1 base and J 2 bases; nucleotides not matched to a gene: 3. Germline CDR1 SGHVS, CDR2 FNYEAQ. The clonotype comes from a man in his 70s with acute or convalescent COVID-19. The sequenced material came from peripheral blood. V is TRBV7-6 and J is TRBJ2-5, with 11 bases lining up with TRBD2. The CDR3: CASSLGLAGFQETQYF. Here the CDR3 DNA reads TGTGCCAGCAGCTTAGGACTAGCGGGGTTTCAAGAGACCCAGTACTTC.